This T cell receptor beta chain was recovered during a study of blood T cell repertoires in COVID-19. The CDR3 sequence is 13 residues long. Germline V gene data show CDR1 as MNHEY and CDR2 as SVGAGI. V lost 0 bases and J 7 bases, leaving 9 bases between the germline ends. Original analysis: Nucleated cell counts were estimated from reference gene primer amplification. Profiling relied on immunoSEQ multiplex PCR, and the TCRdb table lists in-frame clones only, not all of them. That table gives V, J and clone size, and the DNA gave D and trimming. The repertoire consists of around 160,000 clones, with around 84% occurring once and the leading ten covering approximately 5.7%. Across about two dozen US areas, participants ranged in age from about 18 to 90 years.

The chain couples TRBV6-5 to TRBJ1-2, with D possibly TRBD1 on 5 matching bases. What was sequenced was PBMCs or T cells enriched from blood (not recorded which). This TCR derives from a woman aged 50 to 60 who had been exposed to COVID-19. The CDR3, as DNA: TGTGCCAGCAGTTACTCGAAAGGGGTTGGCTACACCTTC. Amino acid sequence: CASSYSKGVGYTF.